Presented here are 4 T cell receptor beta chains from one specimen sequenced in a study of breast tumors, draining lymph nodes, adjacent tissues. The lymph nodes were axillary draining lymph nodes from breast cancer patients. In TCRdb, the multiplex PCR reads were re-called with MiXCR into one record per CDR3 protein. The sample comprises 270,000 or so distinct CDR3 sequences, about 30% of which are singletons, and around 1% rests with the top ten. The sample taken for sequencing was axillary lymph node tissue. The origin of the receptors is a female donor with breast cancer. Some clones in this sample may be carry-over from other donors' samples.

The chain has TRBV5-1 and TRBJ2-3; D is possibly TRBD2 (6 bases). V was pared by 0 bases and J by 3 bases, with 14 bases between. This CDR3 has 16 amino acids. The germline gives CDR1 SGHRS, CDR2 YFSETQ. CDR3 DNA sequence: TGCGCCAGCAGCTTGGATGGGGCGGGGCGGACAGATACGCAGTATTTT. The encoded protein is CASSLDGAGRTDTQYF.

This clonotype was picked up a small number of times. V usage is TRBV3-1 and J usage is TRBJ2-1; 9 positions agree with TRBD2. V shed 8 bases, J shed 10 bases, and the junction held 12 bases outside the gene matches. CDR3 length: 14 amino acids. CDR1 LGHDT and CDR2 YNNKEL come from the germline V gene (reference sequence). The CDR3 region is CASEASGIGEEQFF. For the CDR3, the DNA is TGTGCCAGCGAGGCTAGCGGGATCGGGGAGGAGCAGTTCTTC.

Ten or more counts support this clonotype. The chain has TRBV19 and TRBJ1-2; 10 bases align to TRBD1. The CDR3 loop spans 17 amino acids. Germline CDR1 LNHDA, CDR2 SQIVND (reference sequence). With V trimmed by 6 bases and J by 1 base, 11 bases remained unmatched. CDR3 residues: CASSSPPGTGVNYGYTF. DNA for the CDR3: TGTGCCAGTAGCTCACCCCCCGGGACAGGGGTTAACTATGGCTACACCTTC.

J is TRBJ1-1 and V is TRBV7-6; TRBD1 aligns across 9 bases. V was clipped by 5 bases and J by 6 bases; unmatched bases: 10. CDR3 length: 15 amino acids. Germline-derived CDR1 and CDR2 are SGHVS and FNYEAQ. The CDR3 is CASSSAPGQGAEAFF. The CDR3 region has the DNA TGTGCCAGCAGCAGTGCTCCGGGACAGGGTGCTGAAGCTTTCTTT.